This TCR beta chain was sequenced during a study of cytomegalovirus exposure and HLA in healthy donors (dated by TCRdb to 2016 to 2017). Notes on the research overall: According to an earlier analysis of several hundred of the donors, about 170 million T cells yielded 117 million unique TCR beta sequences and approximately 300 Gb of sequence data. An early release that covered fewer than 800 HLA-typed donors contained 300 to 350 gigabases of sequencing data and some 87 million unique TCR sequences. Among the roughly 400 genotyped donors, around 81% belonged to the genetic ancestry cluster associated with self-reported Caucasian donors. The study was designed to test whether signatures of past pathogen exposure could be identified by cataloging public T cell receptors. The T cell repertoires of 550 to 850 subjects were profiled by immunosequencing and related to cytomegalovirus serostatus. A separate validation cohort of about 110 different subjects was used in addition to the approximately 670-subject first cohort. The study combined high-throughput TCR immunosequencing, statistical association of individual TCRs with disease status, and machine learning to predict cytomegalovirus infection status. To study patterns of TCR occurrence, a later analysis re-analyzed previously published TCR beta repertoires from around 700 donors and added high-resolution HLA genotyping. In the later analysis, no new phenotypic data were used to find candidate immune exposures; instead, reliance was placed on TCR beta sequences and their occurrence across donors. To decide whether each TCR beta V gene segment behaved as functional or pseudogenic, an earlier analysis of approximately 590 of the donors relied on high-throughput TCR beta sequencing. Donor age, sex, ethnicity and CMV serostatus were compiled together with the repertoire data. A later genetic analysis took genome-wide SNP genotypes for about 60% of the roughly 670 donors and used that subset as a discovery cohort. All discovery cohort repertoires had been generated using a single sequencing platform. Both class I and class II loci were covered by HLA typing, at four-digit resolution. The number of typed donors differed by locus: about 629-630 for A, B, C, DRB1 and DQB1; 522 for DQA1; around 580 for DPA1; and approximately 450 for DPB1. Four to six DR-DQ haplotypes were handled as single units for association and clustering, since linkage in the cohort was strong. Across approximately 420 genotyped donors of the cohort, an average of about 250,000 unique TCR beta nucleotide sequences per donor were sequenced, and roughly 18% of those sequences were non-productive. Study-wide conclusions, independent of this receptor: The authors suggested that the approach could potentially be extended to other disease states and immunological phenotypes. According to a later analysis, TCR association rates differed among HLA loci, with DRB1 alleles showing the most associated TCRs and HLA-C alleles showing the fewest. In a later genetic analysis, fewer N-insertions in productive TCRs were reported among donors in an Asian-associated ancestry cluster than the roughly 640-donor mean. Presence/absence analyses assumed roughly uniform sequencing depth across donors, an assumption that may not hold. Roughly 17 rarely observed V segments, including chromosome 9 orphons, were excluded from the earlier analysis of almost 600 of the donors because counts were too low. In an earlier analysis of approximately 590 of the donors, most TCR beta V segments were observed in productive rearrangements about 87% or about 30% of the time, broadly matching IMGT annotations. The sequencing pipeline was judged likely to have produced a cluster of highly shared sequence variants as a technical artifact. The classifier was reported to diagnose cytomegalovirus status with high specificity and sensitivity in both the original and validation cohorts. At a false discovery rate of 0.05, a later analysis linked about 16,000 TCR beta sequences to specific HLA alleles. The study gave a list of around 170 TCR beta chains associated with cytomegalovirus. In this cohort, only TCR beta chains were sequenced, and detectable features were limited by the absence of alpha or paired-chain data. Several of the top co-occurrence clusters appeared to be linked to parvovirus B19, influenza, CMV and Epstein-Barr virus, according to a later analysis. According to a later analysis, most CMV-associated TCR beta chains appeared to be HLA-restricted, and the HLA associations seemed to be driven largely by CMV exposure. A further reported finding was that TCR beta sequences accurately predicted the HLA-A and HLA-B alleles for most subjects in the first cohort. Because some donors lacked HLA typing at each locus, the association tests relied only on the typed subset. In a later genetic analysis, a missense DCLRE1C variant was associated with V-gene and J-gene trimming of TCR beta chains, and the association was replicated in an independent cohort. Some IMGT-functional V segments, including TRBV6-2 and TRBV6-3, could not be told apart with the 87-base-pair reads, so those segments were excluded. When HLA alleles, especially DR and DQ, strongly co-occurred, TCR associations were difficult to assign to individual alleles. Immune exposure information for the cohort was limited to CMV serostatus. Linkage disequilibrium might explain the correlated functional status among segregating V segments, but an unknown experimental factor could not be excluded. Three of the identified cytomegalovirus-associated TCR beta chains were confirmed in vitro to be specific for cytomegalovirus antigens. Most TCR sequences were observed very rarely across donors, whereas some public TCRs were present in many individuals. In a later analysis, HLA-associated TCR beta chains showed more clonal expansion and lower generation probabilities than non-associated chains that were equally common.

The cohort was made up of about 670 healthy bone marrow donors. All cohort members were sampled while nominally healthy, although unrecorded immune exposures were likely present. The donor tested CMV seronegative and was one of the 352 seronegative cohort members. Each donor provided a peripheral blood sample, and peripheral blood mononuclear cells were used for TCR beta sequencing. Genomic DNA extraction from the blood cell samples was performed with the Qiagen DNeasy Blood Extraction Kit. Compared with germline, V lacks 3 bases and J lacks 7 bases; bases without a gene match: 10. The CDR3 spans 15 residues, from the cysteine through the phenylalanine. The only DNA kept is the CDR3, 45 bases in frame from the first base. The germline V gene supplies CDR1 KGHSH and CDR2 LQKENI. Libraries were prepared through the immunoSEQ multiplex PCR assay. A mixture of 60 forward primers for TCR Vbeta segments and 13 reverse primers for TCR Jbeta segments was used in the multiplex PCR. The CDR3 region of rearranged TCR beta genes was amplified from genomic DNA by a multiplex PCR assay. On the Illumina HiSeq System, the amplified TCR beta libraries were sequenced as 87-base-pair reads. In the original analysis: A later analysis counted approximately 84 million unique TCR beta chains across the 650 to 800 repertoires, and some 11 million of these chains were shared by at least two donors. A nearest-neighbor algorithm error-corrected the raw reads and collapsed the reads into unique sequences, merging closely related sequences to remove PCR and sequencing errors. To assign V, D and J gene segments, CDR3 sequences were aligned to IMGT reference sequences. For a sequence to be retained, a match of at least six nucleotides to both a V gene segment and a J gene segment was required. Rearrangements were classified as productive when the CDR3 lacked stop codons and remained in frame with V and J, and all other rearrangements were classified as non-productive. CDR3 was defined by IMGT convention, running from the second conserved V-encoded cysteine to the conserved J-encoded phenylalanine. Sequences without an unambiguous match to a single V gene segment were excluded from the earlier analysis of about 600 of the donors. An earlier analysis of fewer than 750 of the donors called V segments functional above 56.7% productive rearrangements and segregating when the between-donor standard deviation exceeded 5%. A statistical classification framework was built for diagnosing cytomegalovirus status from the catalog of TCR beta chain sequences. In a later analysis, TCR nucleotide sequences were compared against IMGT/GENE-DB human TR gene sequences so that V and J genes could be assigned. Using the TCRdist pipeline, a later analysis assigned CDR3 sequences along with most-parsimonious VDJ recombination scenarios. In a later analysis, each TCR beta chain was defined by its CDR3 amino acid sequence together with its V-gene family, and reads lacking a unique V-gene family were excluded. A later analysis removed 550 to 700 highly shared, low-generation-probability nucleotide sequences to deal with suspected cross-contamination and a sequencing artifact. In a later analysis, a clonal expansion index for each public chain was calculated from normalized within-repertoire ranks of inferred template counts. In a later analysis, generation probabilities were computed with a VDJ recombination model fitted to out-of-frame rearrangements, and the resulting probabilities were checked against IGoR. In a later analysis, hypergeometric tests were used to score TCR-TCR, TCR-HLA and TCR-CMV co-occurrence, with a repertoire-size bias correction applied to TCR pairs. False discovery rates were estimated in a later analysis by permuting HLA or CMV assignments 20 times. In a later analysis, co-occurring TCRs were grouped using DBSCAN, and TCRdist sequence similarity was added for clustering within HLA-allele-positive subsets. For co-occurrence clustering, repertoires with fewer than 30,000 or more than 120,000 public chains were excluded, along with roughly five repertoires with anomalous nucleotide sharing. This is the immuneACCESS table as TCRdb keeps it, with only in-frame sequences that have V and J called. A part of the clones is gone; compared with another copy, unresolved V genes explain less than half, and the rest is unexplained. D and trimming come from the DNA, and the V and J calls and clone size come from that table. The sample records some 110,000 clones, more than 60% of which are singletons. Approximately 1.5% of the sample comes from the top ten.

Comments on this clone: Its antigen is not yet known. Per-base qualities were not stored, and no clone one base away is much larger.

Specimen: PBMCs. The V and J genes are TRBV18 and TRBJ1-2, with 8 junctional bases fitting TRBD1. This clonotype was obtained from a man younger than 35 in good health and CMV-seronegative. Here is the DNA: TGTGCCAGCTCACCCGAACAGACAGGGGTTGGTGGCTACACCTTC. This sequence encodes CASSPEQTGVGGYTF.